Presented here are 26 T cell receptor beta chains from one specimen sequenced in a study of graft-versus-host responses after intestinal transplantation (dated by TCRdb to the early 2020s). The sample's time point, from its label and the paper: cells obtained before transplantation from donor or recipient. Mixed lymphocyte reactions plated 200,000 CFSE-labeled pre-transplant responders with 200,000 irradiated violet-dye-labeled stimulators and were cultured for approximately six days. Library method: the immunoSEQ multiplex PCR assay. TCRdb's version of the immuneACCESS table is confined to in-frame rearrangements and falls short of the full clone set. An unresolved V gene accounts for under half of the shortfall where checked; the remainder is of unknown origin. The sample data list under 8,000 clones, and about 33% of these were observed just once. Approximately 3.9% of the sample is in the top ten clones.

The sample was alloreactive CD8+ T cells from a mixed lymphocyte reaction culture, taken before transplantation. The sample's cell subset or site label is to be understood as: CFSE-low proliferating T cells sorted from roughly six-day pre-transplant mixed lymphocyte reaction (GvH or HvG direction). The receptors were sampled from a human patient who was an organ donor for intestinal transplantation.

The rearrangement joins TRBV5-1 to TRBJ2-7; D possibly corresponds to TRBD2 (6 bases). Germline CDR1 and CDR2: SGHRS and YFSETQ. Trimming shortened V by 4 bases and J by 0 bases, and 11 bases separated the two germline ends. This CDR3 is built from 14 residues. CDR3 protein: CASSRLANSYEQYF. CDR3 nucleotide sequence: TGCGCCAGCAGCCGTCTAGCGAACTCCTACGAGCAGTACTTC.

This clone came up a few times. V is TRBV27 and J is TRBJ1-1, with TRBD1 matching 9 bases. This CDR3 has 15 amino acids. V lost 7 bases and J lost 0; bases outside the gene matches: 6. In germline, CDR1 is MNHEY, CDR2 SMNVEV (reference sequence). As DNA, the CDR3 is TGTGCCAGCACGGGGACAGGGACAATGAACACTGAAGCTTTCTTT. Translation: CASTGTGTMNTEAFF.

This clone was picked up a small number of times. This chain uses TRBV5-1 with TRBJ1-2; D gene unclear. Trimming removed 4 bases from V and 5 bases from J, with 3 bases in between. The germline V gene encodes CDR1 SGHRS and CDR2 YFSETQ. This CDR3 spans 10 amino acids. The CDR3 DNA sequence: TGCGCCAGCAGCCTTTATGGCTACACCTTC. It is translated as CASSLYGYTF.

This clone turned up a few times. This chain connects TRBV11-2 to TRBJ2-3; tentatively, D is TRBD2 (7 bases). Germline CDR1 is SGHAT and CDR2 is FQNNGV. The length of the CDR3 is 14 residues. V lost 7 bases and J lost 6, with 17 bases in between. In DNA, the CDR3 is TGTGCCAGCAACATAATCGGGGGGCAGGATACGCAGTATTTT. Amino acids: CASNIIGGQDTQYF.

The chain employs TRBV19 and TRBJ2-2; D possibly corresponds to TRBD1 (5 bases). V gave up 3 bases and J gave up 0 bases, with 11 bases separating them. This CDR3 spans 16 amino acids. The germline V gene has CDR1 LNHDA and CDR2 SQIVND (reference sequence). CDR3 region: CASSMTVKTNTGELFF. The CDR3, as DNA: TGTGCCAGTAGTATGACAGTGAAAACGAACACCGGGGAGCTGTTTTTT.

CDR3 residues: CASSEPTSFYTDTQYF. The CDR3 region has the DNA TGTGCCAGCAGTGAACCGACTAGTTTTTACACTGATACGCAGTATTTT. V gene TRBV6-1 combines with J gene TRBJ2-3; D might be TRBD2 (6 bases). Trimming left V 2 bases short and J 6 bases short, with 18 bases between. The germline V gene encodes CDR1 MNHNS and CDR2 SASEGT. CDR3 length: 16 amino acids.

This chain connects TRBV11-2 to TRBJ2-7, with TRBD2 identical over 12 bases. The V segment lost 0 bases and the J segment 7 bases; nucleotides outside the gene matches: 4. CDR3 size: 15 residues. Germline CDR1 and CDR2: SGHAT and FQNNGV. This CDR3 reads CASSLDPSGGAEQYF. CDR3 DNA: TGTGCCAGCAGCTTAGATCCTAGCGGGGGGGCGGAGCAGTACTTC.

The chain links TRBV29-1 to TRBJ2-7; 7 positions agree with TRBD1. The germline V gene has CDR1 SQVTM and CDR2 ANQGSEA. This CDR3 contains 14 residues. Germline trimming cut 4 bases from V and 0 bases from J; bases unmatched to any gene: 6. CDR3 nucleotide sequence: TGCAGCGTTGCACAGGGGCACCCCTCCTACGAGCAGTACTTC. It encodes CSVAQGHPSYEQYF.

This clone was picked up a small number of times. The J gene is TRBJ2-7, the V gene TRBV5-1, with 7 bases that match TRBD2. After removal of 4 bases from V and 7 bases from J, the junction contained 17 bases not matched to a gene. Germline CDR1 is SGHRS and CDR2 is YFSETQ. This CDR3 spans 16 amino acids. CDR3 coding DNA: TGCGCCAGCAGCAGGCTACGGGGGGATTGGTTTGGGGAGCAGTACTTC. It is translated as CASSRLRGDWFGEQYF.

This clone was detected a few times. This chain links TRBV5-6 with TRBJ2-7; tentative D call: TRBD1 (6 bases). CDR3 length: 14 residues. The germline CDR1 and CDR2 sequences are SGHDT and YYEEEE. Trimming cost V 0 bases and J 6 bases, with 13 bases left between them. The CDR3 region is CASSLVGDTSEQYF. The DNA of the CDR3 is TGTGCCAGCAGCTTGGTGGGGGACACTTCCGAGCAGTACTTC.

The chain has TRBV29-1 and TRBJ2-3; D gene ambiguous. In germline, CDR1 is SQVTM, CDR2 ANQGSEA. The CDR3 has 13 amino acids. V lost 3 bases to trimming and J lost 3 bases, with 10 bases between them. The DNA for the CDR3 is TGCAGCGTTGACCCGCGAGGTACAGATACGCAGTATTTT. Translated: CSVDPRGTDTQYF.

This clone is termed medium-sized. The chain uses TRBV2 and TRBJ2-1; the D is unclear. This CDR3 contains 19 residues. Trimming took off 2 bases at V and 0 bases at J, with 20 bases between the two ends. The V gene's germline CDR1 is SNHLY and CDR2 FYNNEI. In nucleotides, the CDR3 is TGTGCCAGCAGTGAACTAGTTTATTTAGTCGCCAGCTCCTACAATGAGCAGTTCTTC. Translated, it gives CASSELVYLVASSYNEQFF. The variable domain in full, completed from reference TRBV2 and TRBJ2-1, reads EPEVTQTPSHQVTQMGQEVILRCVPISNHLYFYWYRQILGQKVEFLVSFYNNEISEKSEIFDDQFSVERPDGSNFTLKIRSTKLEDSAMYFCASSELVYLVASSYNEQFFGPGTRLTVL.

This clone is classed as medium-sized. This chain links TRBV13 with TRBJ2-7; TRBD1 matches 12 bases. Looked up from germline, CDR1 is PRHDT and CDR2 is FYEKMQ (reference sequence). V lost 6 bases, J lost 3 bases, and 6 bases stayed unmatched. The CDR3 consists of 15 residues. As DNA, the CDR3 is TGTGCCAGCAGTTCCCGGGACAGGGGGCACTACGAGCAGTACTTC. It encodes CASSSRDRGHYEQYF.

This clone was detected a few times. The chain joins TRBV7-3 to TRBJ2-5; a possible D gene is TRBD1 (5 bases). In germline, CDR1 is SGHTA, CDR2 FQGTGA. CDR3 size: 15 residues. V lost 5 bases and J lost 5, with 18 bases in between. The CDR3 DNA sequence: TGTGCCAGCAGCCCGACTGGACATGTTGTGGAGACCCAGTACTTC. It codes for CASSPTGHVVETQYF.

This clone was counted a few times. Given a far larger clone just one base away, this is likely a sequencing read error. The chain recombines TRBV4-1 with TRBJ2-7; 8 positions agree with TRBD1. V lost 0 bases to trimming and J lost 6 bases; unmatched junction nucleotides: 4. Germline CDR1 MGHRA, CDR2 YSYEKL. There are 14 residues in the CDR3. CDR3 sequence: CASSQDQGASEQYF. CDR3 nucleotides: TGCGCCAGCAGCCAAGACCAGGGGGCCAGCGAGCAGTACTTC.

V gene TRBV11-3 combines with J gene TRBJ2-5; 8 bases are shared with TRBD2. The length of the CDR3 is 15 residues. Trimming took 3 bases from V and 2 from J; bases not matched to a gene: 5. Germline V lookup: CDR1 SGHNT, CDR2 YENEEA. This chain's CDR3 is CASSFRGGPQETQYF. The DNA of the CDR3 is TGTGCCAGCAGCTTTCGCGGGGGGCCTCAAGAGACCCAGTACTTC. Filled out from reference TRBV11-3 and TRBJ2-5, the complete variable domain reads EAGVVQSPRYKIIEKKQPVAFWCNPISGHNTLYWYLQNLGQGPELLIRYENEEAVDDSQLPKDRFSAERLKGVDSTLKIQPAELGDSAVYLCASSFRGGPQETQYFGPGTRLLVL.

The gene calls are TRBV7-9 and TRBJ2-1; D perhaps matches TRBD1 (5 bases). Between the trimmed V and J ends, which lost 8 bases and 10 bases, there was a span of 15 bases. Germline CDR1 is SEHNR and CDR2 is FQNEAQ (reference sequence). The CDR3 is 12 residues long. CDR3 loop: CASAAGQREQFF. CDR3 nucleotide sequence: TGTGCCAGCGCGGCAGGACAAAGGGAGCAGTTCTTC.

The chain carries TRBV7-9 and TRBJ2-1; 11 bases line up with TRBD2. The germline V gene has CDR1 SEHNR and CDR2 FQNEAQ (reference sequence). Losses at the gene ends were 4 bases for V and 4 bases for J; bases not matched to a gene: 3. CDR3 length: 15 residues. CDR3 region: CASSSLAGVYNEQFF. Written as DNA, the CDR3 is TGTGCCAGCAGCTCACTAGCGGGGGTTTACAATGAGCAGTTCTTC.

This clone was picked up a small number of times. The chain has TRBV28 and TRBJ2-2; TRBD1 agrees at 8 bases. The ends lost 3 bases at V and 2 bases at J; junction bases unmatched: 8. The germline V gene has CDR1 MDHEN and CDR2 SYDVKM. This CDR3 region has 17 residues. CDR3 protein: CASSFRVDRVNTGELFF. The CDR3 bases are TGTGCCAGCAGTTTTCGTGTGGACAGGGTAAACACCGGGGAGCTGTTTTTT. Complete variable domain (other parts from reference TRBV28 and TRBJ2-2): DVKVTQSSRYLVKRTGEKVFLECVQDMDHENMFWYRQDPGLGLRLIYFSYDVKMKEKGDIPEGYSVSREKKERFSLILESASTNQTSMYLCASSFRVDRVNTGELFFGEGSRLTVL.

The rearrangement joins TRBV11-3 to TRBJ1-1, with 8 bases that match TRBD1. V lost 1 base and J lost 5; bases outside the gene matches: 9. The CDR3 covers 16 residues. Germline values: CDR1 SGHNT, CDR2 YENEEA. CDR3 sequence: CASSLGVGRGRTEAFF. The CDR3 DNA follows: TGTGCCAGCAGCTTAGGAGTGGGCAGGGGGCGAACTGAAGCTTTCTTT.

The chain uses TRBV2 and TRBJ1-2; D not resolved. Germline lookup yields CDR1 SNHLY and CDR2 FYNNEI. Trimming removed 5 bases from V and 4 bases from J, with 14 bases in between. The CDR3 spans 14 residues. In DNA, the CDR3 is TGTGCCAGCAGTATCTTGAGAAAATTCTATGGCTACACCTTC. It is translated as CASSILRKFYGYTF.

The chain employs TRBV7-8 and TRBJ2-1, with TRBD1 identical over 10 bases. The CDR3 has 15 amino acids. Germline lookup yields CDR1 SGHVS and CDR2 FQNEAQ. After removal of 5 bases from V and 8 bases from J, the junction contained 9 bases not matched to a gene. The CDR3 loop reads CASSTGQGVWYEQFF. The CDR3 DNA reads as TGTGCCAGCAGCACCGGACAGGGGGTTTGGTATGAGCAGTTCTTC.

The rearrangement joins TRBV19 to TRBJ1-1; TRBD1 is a possible D gene (6 bases). The germline CDR1 and CDR2 sequences are LNHDA and SQIVND (reference sequence). The germline V and J ends were trimmed by 2 bases and 5 bases, with 12 bases remaining between them. The CDR3 totals 14 residues. The CDR3 sequence: CASSISRGRTEAFF. The DNA for the CDR3 is TGTGCCAGTAGTATAAGCAGGGGACGGACTGAAGCTTTCTTT. Complete variable domain (other parts from reference TRBV19 and TRBJ1-1): DGGITQSPKYLFRKEGQNVTLSCEQNLNHDAMYWYRQDPGQGLRLIYYSQIVNDFQKGDIAEGYSVSREKKESFPLTVTSAQKNPTAFYLCASSISRGRTEAFFGQGTRLTVV.

This chain uses TRBV10-2 with TRBJ2-4; 10 positions agree with TRBD1. This CDR3 is 18 amino acids long. Germline-derived CDR1 and CDR2 are WSHSY and SAAADI. V dropped 8 bases and J dropped 0; count of bases not matched to a gene: 13. The CDR3 is CASRDRGPGALAKNIQYF. The CDR3 DNA is TGCGCCAGCCGCGACAGGGGGCCGGGGGCCCTAGCCAAAAACATTCAGTACTTC.

This clone was seen only a few times. This rearrangement joins TRBV6-1 to TRBJ2-5; D perhaps matches TRBD1 (6 bases). Trimming left V 2 bases short and J 0 bases short, with 13 bases between. The CDR3 runs 16 residues. The germline V gene has CDR1 MNHNS and CDR2 SASEGT. The CDR3 sequence is CASSEYAGVYQETQYF. The CDR3 region has the DNA TGTGCCAGCAGTGAATACGCAGGGGTCTACCAAGAGACCCAGTACTTC.

V and J are TRBV7-3 and TRBJ2-7; D is unresolved. Germline assignment: CDR1 SGHTA and CDR2 FQGTGA. V lost 2 bases and J lost 5, with 7 bases in between. The CDR3 loop spans 12 amino acids. The CDR3 DNA reads as TGTGCCAGCAGCTTAGCGGAAAACGAGCAGTACTTC. Its protein is CASSLAENEQYF. Together with reference TRBV7-3 and TRBJ2-7, the CDR3 gives the full variable domain: GAGVSQTPSNKVTEKGKYVELRCDPISGHTALYWYRQSLGQGPEFLIYFQGTGAADDSGLPNDRFFAVRPEGSVSTLKIQRTERGDSAVYLCASSLAENEQYFGPGTRLTVT.